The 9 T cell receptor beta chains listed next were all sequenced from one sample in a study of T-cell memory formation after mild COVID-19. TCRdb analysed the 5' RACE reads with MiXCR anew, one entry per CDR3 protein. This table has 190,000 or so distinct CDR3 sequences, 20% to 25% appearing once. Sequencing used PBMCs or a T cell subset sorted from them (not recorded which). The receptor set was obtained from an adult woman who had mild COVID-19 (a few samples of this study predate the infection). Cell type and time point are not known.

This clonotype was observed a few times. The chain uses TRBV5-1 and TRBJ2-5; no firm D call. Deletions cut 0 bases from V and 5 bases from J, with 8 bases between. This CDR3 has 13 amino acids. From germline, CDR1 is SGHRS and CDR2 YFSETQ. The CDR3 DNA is TGCGCCAGCAGCTTGGATCCTGGGGAGACCCAGTACTTC. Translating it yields CASSLDPGETQYF.

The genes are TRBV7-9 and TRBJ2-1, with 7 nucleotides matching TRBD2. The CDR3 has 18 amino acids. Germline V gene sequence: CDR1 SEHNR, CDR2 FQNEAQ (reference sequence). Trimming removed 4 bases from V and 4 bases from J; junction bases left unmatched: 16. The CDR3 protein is CASSSEGPFQAGYNEQFF. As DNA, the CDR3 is TGTGCCAGCAGCTCCGAGGGGCCGTTCCAAGCGGGGTACAATGAGCAGTTCTTC. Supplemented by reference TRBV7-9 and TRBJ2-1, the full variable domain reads DTGVSQNPRHKITKRGQNVTFRCDPISEHNRLYWYRQTLGQGPEFLTYFQNEAQLEKSRLLSDRFSAERPKGSFSTLEIQRTEQGDSAMYLCASSSEGPFQAGYNEQFFGPGTRLTVL.

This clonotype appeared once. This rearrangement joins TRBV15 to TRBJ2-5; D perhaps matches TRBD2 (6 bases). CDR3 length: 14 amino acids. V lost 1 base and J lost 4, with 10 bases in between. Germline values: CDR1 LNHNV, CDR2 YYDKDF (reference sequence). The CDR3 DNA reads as TGTGCCACCAGCAGAGGGACCGGGGGAGAGACCCAGTACTTC. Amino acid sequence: CATSRGTGGETQYF.

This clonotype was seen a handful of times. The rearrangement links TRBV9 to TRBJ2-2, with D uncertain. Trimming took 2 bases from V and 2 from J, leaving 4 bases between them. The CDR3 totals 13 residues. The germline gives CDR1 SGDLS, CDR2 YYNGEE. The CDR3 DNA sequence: TGTGCCAGCAGCGTCTTCAACACCGGGGAGCTGTTTTTT. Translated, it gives CASSVFNTGELFF.

The CDR3 spells CASSPSGGWNTIYF. The CDR3 DNA follows: TGTGCCAGCAGTCCCTCGGGGGGTTGGAACACCATATATTTT. V gene TRBV27 combines with J gene TRBJ1-3, with D perhaps matching TRBD1 (5 bases). Germline CDR1 and CDR2: MNHEY and SMNVEV (reference sequence). The CDR3 consists of 14 residues. V dropped 5 bases and J dropped 7 bases, with 15 bases sitting between them.

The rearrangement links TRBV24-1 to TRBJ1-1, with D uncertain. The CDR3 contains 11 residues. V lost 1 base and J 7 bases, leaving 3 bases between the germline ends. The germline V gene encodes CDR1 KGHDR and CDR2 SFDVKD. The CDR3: CATSDFGEAFF. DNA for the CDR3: TGTGCCACCAGTGATTTTGGTGAAGCTTTCTTT.

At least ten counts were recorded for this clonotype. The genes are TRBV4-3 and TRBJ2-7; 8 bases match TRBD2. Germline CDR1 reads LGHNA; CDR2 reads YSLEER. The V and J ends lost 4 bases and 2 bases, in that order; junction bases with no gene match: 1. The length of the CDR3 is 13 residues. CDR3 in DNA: TGCGCCAGCAGCCCCGGGGGGGCCTACGAGCAGTACTTC. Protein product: CASSPGGAYEQYF.

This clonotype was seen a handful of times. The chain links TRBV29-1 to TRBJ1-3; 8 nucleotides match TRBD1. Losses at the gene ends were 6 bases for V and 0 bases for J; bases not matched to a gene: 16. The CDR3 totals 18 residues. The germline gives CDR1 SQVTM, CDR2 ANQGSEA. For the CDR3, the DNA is TGCAGCGTCGATGGTGGACAGGGCAAGGGGAGCTCTGGAAACACCATATATTTT. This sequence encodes CSVDGGQGKGSSGNTIYF.

In DNA form, the CDR3 reads TGTGCCAGCAGCTTGGGCCCGACTCAAGAGGGGTACGAGCAGTACTTC. Amino acid sequence: CASSLGPTQEGYEQYF. The chain joins TRBV5-4 to TRBJ2-7, with D perhaps being TRBD1 or TRBD2 (5 bases each). With 0 bases removed from V and 4 bases from J, the gap between germline ends came to 17 bases. Germline CDR1 and CDR2: SGHNT and YYREEE (reference sequence). The CDR3 has 16 residues.